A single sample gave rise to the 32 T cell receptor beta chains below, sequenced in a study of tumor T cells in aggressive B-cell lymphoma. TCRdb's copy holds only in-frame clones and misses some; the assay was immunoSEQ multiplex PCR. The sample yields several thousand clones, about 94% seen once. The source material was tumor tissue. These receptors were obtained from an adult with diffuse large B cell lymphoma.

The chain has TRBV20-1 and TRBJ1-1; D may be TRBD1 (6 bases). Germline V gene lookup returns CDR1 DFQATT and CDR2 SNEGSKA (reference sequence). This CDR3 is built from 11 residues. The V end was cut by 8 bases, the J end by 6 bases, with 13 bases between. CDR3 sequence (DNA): TGCAGTATTGGACAGAGATCTGAAGCTTTCTTT. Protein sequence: CSIGQRSEAFF.

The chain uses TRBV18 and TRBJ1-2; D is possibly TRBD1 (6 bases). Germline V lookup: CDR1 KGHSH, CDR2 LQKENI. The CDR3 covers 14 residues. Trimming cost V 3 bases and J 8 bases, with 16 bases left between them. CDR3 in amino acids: CASSPSAGAPGYTF. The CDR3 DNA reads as TGTGCCAGCTCACCGTCCGCAGGGGCGCCGGGCTACACCTTC.

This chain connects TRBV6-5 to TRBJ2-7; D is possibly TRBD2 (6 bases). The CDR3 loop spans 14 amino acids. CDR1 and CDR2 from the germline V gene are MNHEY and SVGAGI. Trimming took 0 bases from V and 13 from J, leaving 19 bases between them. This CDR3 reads CASSYSNSRTILYF. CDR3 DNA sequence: TGTGCCAGCAGTTACTCGAACTCTCGGACTATATTATACTTC.

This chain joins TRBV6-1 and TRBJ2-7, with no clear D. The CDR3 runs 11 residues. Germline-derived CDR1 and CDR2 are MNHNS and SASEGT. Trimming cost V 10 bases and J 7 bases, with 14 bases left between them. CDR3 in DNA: TGTGCCACCCTATCCCCCGGGGAGCAGTACTTC. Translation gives CATLSPGEQYF.

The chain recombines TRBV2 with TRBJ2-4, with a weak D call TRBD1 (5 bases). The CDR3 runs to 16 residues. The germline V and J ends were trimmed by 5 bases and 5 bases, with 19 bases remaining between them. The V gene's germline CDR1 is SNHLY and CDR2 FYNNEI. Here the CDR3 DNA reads TGTGCCAGCAGTTTGGGGCGGAGCCCTGGGCAAAACATTCAGTACTTC. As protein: CASSLGRSPGQNIQYF.

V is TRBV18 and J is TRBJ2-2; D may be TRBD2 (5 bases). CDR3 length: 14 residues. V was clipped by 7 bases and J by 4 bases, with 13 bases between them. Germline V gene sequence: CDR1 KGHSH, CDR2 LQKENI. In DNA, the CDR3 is TGTGCCAGCTGGTCTAGCCGGGGCACCGGGGAGCTGTTTTTT. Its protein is CASWSSRGTGELFF.

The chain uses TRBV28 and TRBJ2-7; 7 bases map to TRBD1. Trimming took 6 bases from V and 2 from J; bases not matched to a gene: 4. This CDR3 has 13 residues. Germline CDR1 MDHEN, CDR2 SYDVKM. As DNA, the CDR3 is TGTGCCAGCAGCCGACAGGGTACCTACGAGCAGTACTTC. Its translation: CASSRQGTYEQYF.

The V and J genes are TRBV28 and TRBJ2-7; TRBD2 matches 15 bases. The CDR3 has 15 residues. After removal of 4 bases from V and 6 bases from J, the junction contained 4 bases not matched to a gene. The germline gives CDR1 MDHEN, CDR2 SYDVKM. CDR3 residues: CASSYRGLAGGEQYF. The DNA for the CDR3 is TGTGCCAGCAGTTATCGGGGACTAGCGGGAGGCGAGCAGTACTTC.

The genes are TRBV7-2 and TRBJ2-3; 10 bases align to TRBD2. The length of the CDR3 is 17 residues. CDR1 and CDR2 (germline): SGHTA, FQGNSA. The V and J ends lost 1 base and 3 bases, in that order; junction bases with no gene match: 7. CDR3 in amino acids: CASSLDWTSGATDTQYF. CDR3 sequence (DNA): TGTGCCAGCAGCTTAGACTGGACTAGCGGAGCTACAGATACGCAGTATTTT. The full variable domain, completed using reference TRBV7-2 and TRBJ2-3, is GAGVSQSPSNKVTEKGKDVELRCDPISGHTALYWYRQSLGQGLEFLIYFQGNSAPDKSGLPSDRFSAERTGGSVSTLTIQRTQQEDSAVYLCASSLDWTSGATDTQYFGPGTRLTVL.

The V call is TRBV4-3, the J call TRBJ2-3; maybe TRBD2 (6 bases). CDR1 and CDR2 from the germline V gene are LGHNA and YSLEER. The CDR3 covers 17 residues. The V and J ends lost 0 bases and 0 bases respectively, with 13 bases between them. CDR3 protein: CASSQEVAAVSTDTQYF. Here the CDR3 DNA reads TGCGCCAGCAGCCAAGAAGTAGCGGCCGTTAGCACAGATACGCAGTATTTT.

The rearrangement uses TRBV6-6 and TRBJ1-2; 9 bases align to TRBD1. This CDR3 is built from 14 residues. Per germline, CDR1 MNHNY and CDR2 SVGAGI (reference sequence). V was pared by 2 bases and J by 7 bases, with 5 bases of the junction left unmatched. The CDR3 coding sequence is TGTGCCAGCAGTTACGCCGACAGGGGGTTTGGCTACACCTTC. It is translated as CASSYADRGFGYTF.

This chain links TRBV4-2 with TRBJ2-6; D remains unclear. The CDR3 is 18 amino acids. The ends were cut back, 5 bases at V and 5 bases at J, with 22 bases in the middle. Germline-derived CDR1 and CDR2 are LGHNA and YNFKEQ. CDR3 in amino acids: CASSTVYKGYSRANVLTF. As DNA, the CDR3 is TGTGCCAGCAGCACGGTTTACAAAGGTTACAGTCGGGCCAACGTCCTGACTTTC.

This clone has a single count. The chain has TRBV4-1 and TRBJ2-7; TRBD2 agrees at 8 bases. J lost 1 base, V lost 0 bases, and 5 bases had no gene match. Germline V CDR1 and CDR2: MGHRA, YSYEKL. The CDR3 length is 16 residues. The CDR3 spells CASSQDNPGGSYEQYF. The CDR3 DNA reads TGCGCCAGCAGCCAAGATAACCCGGGAGGGTCCTACGAGCAGTACTTC.

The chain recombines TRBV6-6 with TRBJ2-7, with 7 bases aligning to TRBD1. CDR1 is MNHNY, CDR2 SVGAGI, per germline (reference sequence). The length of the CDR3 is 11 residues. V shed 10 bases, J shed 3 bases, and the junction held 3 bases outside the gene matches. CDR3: CAIRDSYEQYF. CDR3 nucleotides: TGTGCCATCCGGGACAGCTACGAGCAGTACTTC.

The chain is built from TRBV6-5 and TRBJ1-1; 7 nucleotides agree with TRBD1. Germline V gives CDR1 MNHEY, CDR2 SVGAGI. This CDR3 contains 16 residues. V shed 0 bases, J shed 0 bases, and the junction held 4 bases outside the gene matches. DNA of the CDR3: TGTGCCAGCAGTTACTCGACAGGGCGCATGAACACTGAAGCTTTCTTT. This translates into CASSYSTGRMNTEAFF.

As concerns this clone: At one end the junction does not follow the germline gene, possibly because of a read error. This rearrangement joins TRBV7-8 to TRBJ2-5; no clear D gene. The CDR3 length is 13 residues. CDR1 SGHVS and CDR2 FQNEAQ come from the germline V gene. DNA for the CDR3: TGTGCCAGCAAATACAGCTCCCAAAAGACCCAGTACTTC. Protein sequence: CASKYSSQKTQYF. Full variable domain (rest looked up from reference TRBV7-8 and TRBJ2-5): GAGVSQSPRYKVAKRGQDVALRCDPISGHVSLFWYQQALGQGPEFLTYFQNEAQLDKSGLPSDRFFAERPEGSVSTLKIQRTQQEDSAVYLCASKYSSQKTQYFGPGTRLLVL.

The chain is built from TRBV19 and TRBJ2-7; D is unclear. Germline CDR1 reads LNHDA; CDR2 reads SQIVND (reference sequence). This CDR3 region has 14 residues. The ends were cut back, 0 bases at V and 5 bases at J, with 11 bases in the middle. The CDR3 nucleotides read TGTGCCAGTAGTATAGATTCTAGTATCAACGAGCAGTACTTC. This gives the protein CASSIDSSINEQYF.

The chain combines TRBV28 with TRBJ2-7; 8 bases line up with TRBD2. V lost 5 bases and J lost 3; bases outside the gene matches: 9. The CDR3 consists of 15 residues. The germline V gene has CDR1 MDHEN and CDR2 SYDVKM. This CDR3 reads CASSPSELAVYEQYF. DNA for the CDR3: TGTGCCAGCAGTCCCTCCGAACTAGCGGTCTACGAGCAGTACTTC. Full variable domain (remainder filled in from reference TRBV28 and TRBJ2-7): DVKVTQSSRYLVKRTGEKVFLECVQDMDHENMFWYRQDPGLGLRLIYFSYDVKMKEKGDIPEGYSVSREKKERFSLILESASTNQTSMYLCASSPSELAVYEQYFGPGTRLTVT.

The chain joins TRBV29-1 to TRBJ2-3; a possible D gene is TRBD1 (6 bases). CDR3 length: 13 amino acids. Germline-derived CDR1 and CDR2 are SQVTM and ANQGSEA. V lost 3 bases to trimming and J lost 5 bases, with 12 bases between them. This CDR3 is CSVDPGDEDTQYF. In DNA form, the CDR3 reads TGCAGCGTTGATCCAGGGGATGAAGATACGCAGTATTTT.

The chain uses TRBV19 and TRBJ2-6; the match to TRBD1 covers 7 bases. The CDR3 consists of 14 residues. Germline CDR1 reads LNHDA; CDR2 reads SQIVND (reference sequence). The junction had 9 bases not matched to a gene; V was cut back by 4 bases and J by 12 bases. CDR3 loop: CASSKQPTGRVLTF. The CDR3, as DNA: TGTGCCAGTAGTAAACAGCCGACAGGGCGCGTCCTGACTTTC.

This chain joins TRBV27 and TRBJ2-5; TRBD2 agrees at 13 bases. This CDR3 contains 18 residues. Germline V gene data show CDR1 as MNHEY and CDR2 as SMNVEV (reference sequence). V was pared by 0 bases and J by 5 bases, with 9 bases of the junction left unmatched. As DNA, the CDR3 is TGTGCCAGCAGTTTATCAGCCCTACTAGCGGGAGGGAGGGAGACCCAGTACTTC. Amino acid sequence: CASSLSALLAGGRETQYF.

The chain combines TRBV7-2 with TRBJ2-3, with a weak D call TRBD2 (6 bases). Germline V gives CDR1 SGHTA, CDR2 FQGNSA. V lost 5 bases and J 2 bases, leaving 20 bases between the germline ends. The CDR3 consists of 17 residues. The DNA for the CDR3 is TGTGCCAGCAGCCGGAGGGTTAGCGGACCCATCACAGATACGCAGTATTTT. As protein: CASSRRVSGPITDTQYF.

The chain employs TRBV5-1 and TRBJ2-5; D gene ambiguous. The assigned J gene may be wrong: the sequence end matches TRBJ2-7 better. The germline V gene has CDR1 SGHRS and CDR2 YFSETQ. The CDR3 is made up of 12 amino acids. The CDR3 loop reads CASSLSQVEQYF. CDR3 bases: TGCGCCAGCAGCTTGAGCCAGGTCGAGCAGTACTTC.

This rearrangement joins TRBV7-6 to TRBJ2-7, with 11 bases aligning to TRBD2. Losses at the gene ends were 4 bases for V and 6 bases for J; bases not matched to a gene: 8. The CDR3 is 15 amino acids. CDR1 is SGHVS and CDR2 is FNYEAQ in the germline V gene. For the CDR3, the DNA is TGTGCCAGCAGCTCAACCAGTCTAGCGGGAGGCGAGCAGTACTTC. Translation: CASSSTSLAGGEQYF.

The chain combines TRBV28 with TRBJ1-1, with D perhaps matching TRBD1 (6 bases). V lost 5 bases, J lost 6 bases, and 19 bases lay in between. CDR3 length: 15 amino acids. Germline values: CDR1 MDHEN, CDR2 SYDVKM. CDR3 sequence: CASSIATGRYAEAFF. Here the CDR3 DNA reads TGTGCCAGCAGTATCGCTACAGGGCGTTACGCTGAAGCTTTCTTT.

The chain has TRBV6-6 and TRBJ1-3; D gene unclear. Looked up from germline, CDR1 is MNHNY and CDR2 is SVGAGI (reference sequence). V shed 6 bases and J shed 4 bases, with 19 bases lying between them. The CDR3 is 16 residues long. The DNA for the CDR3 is TGTGCCAGCAGGGTAGGAGGGAGGAGGTCCGGAAACACCATATATTTT. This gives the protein CASRVGGRRSGNTIYF.

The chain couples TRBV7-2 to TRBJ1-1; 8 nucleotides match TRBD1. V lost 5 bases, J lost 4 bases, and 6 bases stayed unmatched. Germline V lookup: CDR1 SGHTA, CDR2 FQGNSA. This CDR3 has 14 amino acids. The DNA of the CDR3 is TGTGCCAGCAGCCTTCAGGGGGCTGGCACTGAAGCTTTCTTT. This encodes CASSLQGAGTEAFF.

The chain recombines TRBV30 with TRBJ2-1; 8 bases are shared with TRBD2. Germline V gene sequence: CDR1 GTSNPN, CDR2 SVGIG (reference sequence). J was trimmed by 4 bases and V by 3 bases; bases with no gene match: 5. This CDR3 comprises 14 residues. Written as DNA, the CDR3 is TGTGCCTGGAGGGGGACTAGTGAATACAATGAGCAGTTCTTC. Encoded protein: CAWRGTSEYNEQFF.

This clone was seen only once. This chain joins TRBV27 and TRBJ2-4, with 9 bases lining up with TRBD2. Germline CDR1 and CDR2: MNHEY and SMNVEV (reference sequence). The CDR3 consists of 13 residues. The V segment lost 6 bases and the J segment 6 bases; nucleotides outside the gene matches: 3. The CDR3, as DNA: TGTGCCAGCAGCCCGGGACTAGCAAACATTCAGTACTTC. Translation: CASSPGLANIQYF.

The CDR3 region has the DNA TGCAGTGCTACCTCAGGTCCCGAGCAGTACTTC. Translated, it gives CSATSGPEQYF. The V gene is TRBV20-1, the J gene TRBJ2-7; D call uncertain. Germline V gene lookup returns CDR1 DFQATT and CDR2 SNEGSKA (reference sequence). The CDR3 covers 11 residues. The V and J ends lost 4 bases and 6 bases respectively, with 10 bases between them.

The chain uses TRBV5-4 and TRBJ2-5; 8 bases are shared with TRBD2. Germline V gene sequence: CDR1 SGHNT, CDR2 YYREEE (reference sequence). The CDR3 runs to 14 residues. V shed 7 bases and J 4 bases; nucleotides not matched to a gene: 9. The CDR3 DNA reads TGTGCCAGCCAGCGTAGCGGGGTAGGAGAGACCCAGTACTTC. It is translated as CASQRSGVGETQYF.

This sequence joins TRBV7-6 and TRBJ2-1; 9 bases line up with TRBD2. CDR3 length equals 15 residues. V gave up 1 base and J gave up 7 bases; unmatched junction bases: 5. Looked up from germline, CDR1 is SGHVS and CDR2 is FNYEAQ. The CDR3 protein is CASSLGGLALNEQFF. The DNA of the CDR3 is TGTGCCAGCAGCTTAGGGGGACTAGCACTGAATGAGCAGTTCTTC.